This T cell receptor beta chain was documented in a study of T cells in Graves' hyperthyroidism and ophthalmopathy. TCR beta CDR3 regions were amplified from RNA transcripts. The HTBI primer set drove a first-round RT-PCR of the TCR CDR3. TCRdb processed the multiplex PCR reads anew with MiXCR; each CDR3 protein has one entry. The sample yields 550,000 to 850,000 distinct CDR3 sequences, approximately 19% seen once. This clonotype was seen more than once but under ten times. Those with hyperthyroidism were 18 to 65 years old, newly diagnosed, and ill for under 2 months. The PBMCs were sourced from fresh peripheral blood (approximately 9.6 ml). The sample was blood. The TCR originated in a woman aged 50 to 60 with Graves' hyperthyroidism that later progressed to Graves' ophthalmopathy.

CDR3 sequence reads: CASRSDGRGPYNEQFF. CDR3 nucleotide sequence: TGTGCCAGCAGGTCCGACGGCCGAGGGCCCTACAATGAGCAGTTCTTC. V is TRBV5-6 and J is TRBJ2-1; the D gene is possibly TRBD2 (5 bases). The CDR3 is made up of 16 amino acids. V lost 5 bases and J lost 2, with 17 bases in between. Germline loops: CDR1 SGHDT, CDR2 YYEEEE.